This T cell receptor (beta chain) is from a study of cytomegalovirus exposure and HLA in healthy donors. Study background: Counted in an early data release were some 81 million unique TCRs from HLA-typed donors.

Overall study results and limits: Researchers reportedly found TCR beta sequences accurately predicted most subjects' HLA-A and HLA-B alleles. Researchers reported from a later analysis that most CMV-associated TCR beta chains appeared HLA-restricted.

Germline trimming cut 5 bases from V and 4 bases from J; bases unmatched to any gene: 7. This CDR3 region has 14 residues. The germline CDR1 and CDR2 sequences are SGHNT and YYREEE (reference sequence). This clone appeared once. Its target is unknown. In the PCR, 60 Vbeta and 13 Jbeta primers were used. Per the study methods: In a later analysis, some 10 million of 75 million to 85 million unique beta chains occurred in at least two donors. Clones were read by immunoSEQ multiplex PCR, and TCRdb kept only the in-frame ones, dropping some. That table supplies the V and J calls and clone size; D and trimming were determined from the DNA. The sample includes 150,000 to 200,000 clones, under 85% seen only once; the top ten take around 4.8%.

The genes are TRBV5-4 and TRBJ2-5; 8 bases are shared with TRBD2. The specimen sequenced was PBMCs. The TCR was taken from a young man in good health and CMV-seronegative. The CDR3 DNA reads TGTGCCAGCAGTAAAGCGGGAGCGGGAGAGACCCAGTACTTC. This codes for CASSKAGAGETQYF. The whole variable domain, filled in from reference TRBV5-4 and TRBJ2-5, reads ETGVTQSPTHLIKTRGQQVTLRCSSQSGHNTVSWYQQALGQGPQFIFQYYREEENGRGNFPPRFSGLQFPNYSSELNVNALELDDSALYLCASSKAGAGETQYFGPGTRLLVL.